This T cell receptor (beta chain) comes out of a study of T cell changes during pregnancy in multiple sclerosis. Germline lookup yields CDR1 SGHRS and CDR2 YFSETQ. Trimming stripped 0 bases from V and 1 base from J, with 7 bases between. The length of the CDR3 is 14 residues. Produced via immunoSEQ multiplex PCR; TCRdb's table is partial and in-frame only. The table has 35,000 to 55,000 clones, 80% to 90% seen once; the top ten hold approximately 1.2%. Sequencing was performed on CD4+ T cells from peripheral blood mononuclear cells, taken after pregnancy. The clonotype comes from a female donor with multiple sclerosis, enrolled in a pregnancy study. This chain links TRBV5-1 with TRBJ1-1; a weak D match, TRBD1 (6 bases). The CDR3 DNA follows: TGCGCCAGCAGCTTGGAGACAGGGAACACTGAAGCTTTCTTT. Its translation is CASSLETGNTEAFF.